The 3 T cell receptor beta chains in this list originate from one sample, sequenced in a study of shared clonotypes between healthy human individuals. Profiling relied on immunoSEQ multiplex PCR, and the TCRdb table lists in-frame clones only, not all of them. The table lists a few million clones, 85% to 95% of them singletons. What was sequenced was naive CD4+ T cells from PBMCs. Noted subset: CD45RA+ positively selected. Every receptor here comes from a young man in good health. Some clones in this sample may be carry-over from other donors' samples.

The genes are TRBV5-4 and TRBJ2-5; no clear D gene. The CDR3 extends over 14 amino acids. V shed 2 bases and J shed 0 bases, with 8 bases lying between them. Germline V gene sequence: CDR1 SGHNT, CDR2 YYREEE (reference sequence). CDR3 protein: CASSFRSDQETQYF. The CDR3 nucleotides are TGTGCCAGCAGCTTCAGGTCCGACCAAGAGACCCAGTACTTC.

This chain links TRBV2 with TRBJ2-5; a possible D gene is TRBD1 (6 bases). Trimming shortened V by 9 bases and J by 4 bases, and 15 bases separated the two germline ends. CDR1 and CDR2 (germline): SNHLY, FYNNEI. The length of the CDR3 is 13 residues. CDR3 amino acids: CASDGQGRETQYF. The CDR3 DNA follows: TGTGCCAGTGATGGGCAGGGGAGAGAGACCCAGTACTTC.

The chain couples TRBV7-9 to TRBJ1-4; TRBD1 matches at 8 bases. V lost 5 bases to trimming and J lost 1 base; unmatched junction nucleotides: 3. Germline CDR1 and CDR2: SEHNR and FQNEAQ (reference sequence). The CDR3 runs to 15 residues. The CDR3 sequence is CASSPQGGTNEKLFF. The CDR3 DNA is TGTGCCAGCAGCCCACAGGGGGGAACTAATGAAAAACTGTTTTTT.